This TCR beta chain was found in a study of blood T cell repertoires in COVID-19. The ends were cut back, 6 bases at V and 14 bases at J, with 23 bases in the middle. CDR1 is WNHNN, CDR2 SYGVQD, per germline (reference sequence). The CDR3 totals 15 residues. Sequenced by immunoSEQ multiplex PCR; TCRdb stores in-frame clones only, minus some. The repertoire holds fewer than 110,000 clones, approximately 89% seen once, with 17% in the top ten. The sequencing sample was made of peripheral blood. The rearrangement uses TRBV10-1 and TRBJ1-6, with a possible D match to TRBD1 (5 bases). This TCR came from a woman of 80 years or more in a cohort sampled during active COVID-19. In nucleotides, the CDR3 is TGCGCCAGCAGCCCGAACGTTCGGGCGGACAACGCCCTCCACTTT. Translated: CASSPNVRADNALHF.